This entry features one T cell receptor gamma chain sequence. Its antigen is unidentified. A far larger clone is off by one base, so a read error is likely. This sample includes further DNA sequences coding for the same CDR3. This CDR3 is 13 amino acids long. Germline lookup yields CDR1 GITISATS and CDR2 ISYDGTV (reference sequence). Flow sorting of PBMC yielded separate Vgamma9/Vdelta2+ and Vdelta2-negative gammadelta T cell populations for bulk repertoire analysis. The data were taken from a study of γδ T cells in repeated Plasmodium falciparum infection. Study-level points and caveats: Malian children's Vdelta2-negative repertoires appeared more expanded and less diverse than Australians'.

Each sorted gammadelta sample had TRG and TRD chains sequenced. TCRdb re-processed the multiplex PCR reads via CATT. The sample has approximately 32,000 gamma-chain clones; approximately 1.4% are singletons. Sequences were obtained from gamma-delta T cells from blood. The sequence was obtained from a pool of human donors (malaria-infected and uninfected, not separated). There is no J gene call, but TRGV9 is given as the V gene. The CDR3 reads CALWGQSYYKKLF. The DNA of the CDR3 is TGTGCCTTGTGGGGTCAGAGTTATTATAAGAAACTCTTC.